This T cell receptor beta chain was found in a study of cytomegalovirus exposure and HLA in healthy donors. Study details: Tens of millions of unique TCRs from HLA-typed donors were held in an early release of data. Study-level points and caveats: The likely explanation for a cluster of highly shared sequence variants was sequencing artifact. TCR beta chain V- and J-gene trimming was linked, in a later analysis, to a missense variant in DCLRE1C.

The PCR was carried out with 60 Vbeta primers and 13 Jbeta primers. Method: immunoSEQ multiplex PCR; TCRdb's copy keeps in-frame clones and lacks some. The sample has fewer than 100,000 clones. With respect to this clone: The antigen remains undetermined.

V shed 6 bases, J shed 3 bases, and the junction held 6 bases outside the gene matches. The CDR3 is 14 residues long. Germline CDR1 SEHNR, CDR2 FQNEAQ (reference sequence). The origin of this receptor is a man aged 50 to 59 in good health and CMV-seronegative. The V call is TRBV7-9, the J call TRBJ2-5; 8 bases line up with TRBD1. Sequencing used PBMCs. CDR3 in amino acids: CASRDRDREETQYF. In DNA, the CDR3 is TGTGCCAGCAGGGACAGGGACAGAGAAGAGACCCAGTACTTC.